Listed below are T cell receptor beta chains from one sample, sequenced in a study of blood T cell repertoires in COVID-19. Method: immunoSEQ multiplex PCR; TCRdb's copy keeps in-frame clones and lacks some. The sample yields some 54,000 clones, about four fifths seen once. The sample comprised peripheral blood. The receptors come from a man in his 70s with active COVID-19. CDR3s include the opening cysteine and the closing phenylalanine or tryptophan. The D gene is left open where the match is weak. Size values are once, few and many counts, or a class for expanded clones, and some rows have none.

clone_size	d_call	v_call	j_call	cdr3_aa	cdr3_nt
-	-	TRBV10-3	TRBJ1-6	CAISGRQAQPLHF	TGTGCCATCAGTGGGAGACAGGCACAGCCCCTCCACTTT
-	TRBD1	TRBV7-9	TRBJ1-1	CASSLQGARNTEAFF	TGTGCCAGCAGCTTACAGGGGGCGCGAAACACTGAAGCTTTCTTT
-	TRBD1	TRBV7-9	TRBJ1-4	CASRNWQGGTTNEKLFF	TGTGCCAGCCGAAACTGGCAGGGGGGTACAACTAATGAAAAACTGTTTTTT
once	TRBD1	TRBV7-9	TRBJ1-2	CASSRTPGQLTYGYTF	TGTGCCAGCAGCCGAACACCGGGACAGTTAACCTATGGCTACACCTTC
-	TRBD1	TRBV7-2	TRBJ1-1	CASRTGGIRRTEAFF	TGTGCCAGCAGAACAGGGGGCATCAGGCGCACTGAAGCTTTCTTT
once	TRBD1	TRBV29-1	TRBJ1-4	CSVGQGATNEKLFF	TGCAGCGTTGGACAGGGCGCAACTAATGAAAAACTGTTTTTT
-	-	TRBV4-1	TRBJ1-3	CASSQDFSRRYF	TGCGCCAGCAGCCAAGATTTTAGCAGGAGGTATTTT
-	TRBD2	TRBV27	TRBJ2-3	CASSLRRSTTSGGTDTQYF	TGTGCCAGCAGTTTACGGCGAAGCACGACTAGCGGAGGGACAGATACGCAGTATTTT
few	-	TRBV25-1	TRBJ1-5	CASSAQGLNQPQHF	TGTGCCAGCAGTGCGCAGGGTCTCAATCAGCCCCAGCATTTT
-	-	TRBV6-5	TRBJ1-2	CASSYSTGGNYGYTF	TGTGCCAGCAGTTACTCGACAGGAGGTAACTATGGCTACACCTTC
few	-	TRBV5-5	TRBJ2-1	CASIRGNEQFF	TGTGCCAGCATCCGGGGTAATGAGCAGTTCTTC